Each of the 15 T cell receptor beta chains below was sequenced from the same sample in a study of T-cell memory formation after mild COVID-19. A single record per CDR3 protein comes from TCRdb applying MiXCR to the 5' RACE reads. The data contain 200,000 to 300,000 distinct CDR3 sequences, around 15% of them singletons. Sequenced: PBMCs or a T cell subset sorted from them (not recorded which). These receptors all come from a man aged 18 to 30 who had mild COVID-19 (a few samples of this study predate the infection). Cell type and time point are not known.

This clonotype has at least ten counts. The CDR3 reads CASSLVRAGTIQETQYF. The DNA for the CDR3 is TGCGCCAGCAGCTTGGTTCGGGCAGGAACGATACAAGAGACCCAGTACTTC. The rearrangement joins TRBV5-1 to TRBJ2-5, with D hard to call. Trimming took off 0 bases at V and 2 bases at J, with 17 bases between the two ends. The germline gives CDR1 SGHRS, CDR2 YFSETQ. There are 17 residues in the CDR3.

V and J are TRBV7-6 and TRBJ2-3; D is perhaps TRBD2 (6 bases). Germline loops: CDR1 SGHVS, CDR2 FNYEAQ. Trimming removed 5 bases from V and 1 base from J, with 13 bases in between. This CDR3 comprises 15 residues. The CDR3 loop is CASSPSPGGTDTQYF. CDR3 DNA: TGTGCCAGCAGCCCCTCTCCGGGGGGCACAGATACGCAGTATTTT.

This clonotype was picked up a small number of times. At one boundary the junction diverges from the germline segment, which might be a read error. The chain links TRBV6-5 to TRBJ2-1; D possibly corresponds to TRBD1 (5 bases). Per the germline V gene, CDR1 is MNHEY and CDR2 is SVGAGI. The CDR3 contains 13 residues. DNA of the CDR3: TGTGCCAGCAGTTTGACCCTTGACAGACCGCCGGTCTTC. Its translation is CASSLTLDRPPVF.

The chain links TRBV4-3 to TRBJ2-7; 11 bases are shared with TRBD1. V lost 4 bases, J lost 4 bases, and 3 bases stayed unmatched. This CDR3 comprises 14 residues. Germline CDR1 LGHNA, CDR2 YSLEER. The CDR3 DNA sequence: TGCGCCAGCAGCCGAGGGACAGGGGGATACGAGCAGTACTTC. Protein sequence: CASSRGTGGYEQYF.

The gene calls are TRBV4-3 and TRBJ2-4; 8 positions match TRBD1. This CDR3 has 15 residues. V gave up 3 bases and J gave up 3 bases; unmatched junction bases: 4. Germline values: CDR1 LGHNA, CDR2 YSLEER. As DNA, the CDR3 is TGCGCCAGCAGCCAGGACGGACAGGGCAAAAACATTCAGTACTTC. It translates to CASSQDGQGKNIQYF.

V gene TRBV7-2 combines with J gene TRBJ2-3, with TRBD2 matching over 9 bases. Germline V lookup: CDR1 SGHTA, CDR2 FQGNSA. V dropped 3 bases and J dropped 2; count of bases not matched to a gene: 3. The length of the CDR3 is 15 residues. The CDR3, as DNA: TGTGCCAGCAGCTTGACTAGCGGTCACACAGATACGCAGTATTTT. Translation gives CASSLTSGHTDTQYF.

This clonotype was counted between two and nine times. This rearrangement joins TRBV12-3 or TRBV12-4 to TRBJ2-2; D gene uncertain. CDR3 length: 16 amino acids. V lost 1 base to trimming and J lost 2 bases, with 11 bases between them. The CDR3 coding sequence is TGTGCCAGCAGTTTAGGGATACGCACCAACACCGGGGAGCTGTTTTTT. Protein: CASSLGIRTNTGELFF.

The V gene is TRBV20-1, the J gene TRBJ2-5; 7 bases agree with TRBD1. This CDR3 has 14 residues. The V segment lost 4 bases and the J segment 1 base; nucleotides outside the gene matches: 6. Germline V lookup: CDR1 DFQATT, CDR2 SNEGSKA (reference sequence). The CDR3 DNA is TGCAGTGCTAACACAGGGGACGCCCAAGAGACCCAGTACTTC. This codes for CSANTGDAQETQYF.

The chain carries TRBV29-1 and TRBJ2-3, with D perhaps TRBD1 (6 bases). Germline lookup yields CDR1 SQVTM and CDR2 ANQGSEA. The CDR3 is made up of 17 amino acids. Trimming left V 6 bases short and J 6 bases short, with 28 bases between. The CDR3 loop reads CSVFPQGPQAGFDTQYF. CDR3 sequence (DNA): TGCAGCGTCTTCCCACAGGGCCCCCAGGCAGGGTTTGATACGCAGTATTTT.

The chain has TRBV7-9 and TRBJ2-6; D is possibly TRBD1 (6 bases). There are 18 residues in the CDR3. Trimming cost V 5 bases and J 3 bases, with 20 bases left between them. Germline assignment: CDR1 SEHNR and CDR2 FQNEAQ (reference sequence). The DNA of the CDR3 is TGTGCCAGCAGCCCCCTCGGGCAGGGGACAATTGGGGCCAACGTCCTGACTTTC. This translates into CASSPLGQGTIGANVLTF.

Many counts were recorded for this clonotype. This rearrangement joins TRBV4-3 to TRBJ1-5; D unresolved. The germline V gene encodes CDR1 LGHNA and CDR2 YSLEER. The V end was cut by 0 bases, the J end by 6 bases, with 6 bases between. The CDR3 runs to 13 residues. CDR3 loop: CASSQDSAQPQHF. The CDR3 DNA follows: TGCGCCAGCAGCCAAGATTCTGCTCAGCCCCAGCATTTT.

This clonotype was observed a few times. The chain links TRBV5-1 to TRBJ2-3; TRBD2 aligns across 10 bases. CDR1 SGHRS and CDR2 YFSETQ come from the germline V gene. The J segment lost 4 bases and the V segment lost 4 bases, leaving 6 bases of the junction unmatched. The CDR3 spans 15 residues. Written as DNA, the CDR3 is TGCGCCAGCAGCAACTTAGCGGGGGGTCCAGATACGCAGTATTTT. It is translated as CASSNLAGGPDTQYF. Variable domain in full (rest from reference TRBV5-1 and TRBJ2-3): KAGVTQTPRYLIKTRGQQVTLSCSPISGHRSVSWYQQTPGQGLQFLFEYFSETQRNKGNFPGRFSGRQFSNSRSEMNVSTLELGDSALYLCASSNLAGGPDTQYFGPGTRLTVL.

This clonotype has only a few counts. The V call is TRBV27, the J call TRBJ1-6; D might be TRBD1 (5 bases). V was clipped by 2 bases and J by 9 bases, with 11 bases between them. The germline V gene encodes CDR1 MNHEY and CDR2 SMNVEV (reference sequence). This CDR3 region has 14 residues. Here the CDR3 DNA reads TGTGCCAGCAGTTTAGGGGGGGTGATTTCACCCCTCCACTTT. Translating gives CASSLGGVISPLHF.

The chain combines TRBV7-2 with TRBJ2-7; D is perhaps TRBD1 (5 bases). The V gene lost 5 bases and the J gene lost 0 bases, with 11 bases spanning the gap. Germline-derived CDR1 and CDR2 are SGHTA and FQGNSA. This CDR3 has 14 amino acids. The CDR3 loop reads CASSKGVPSYEQYF. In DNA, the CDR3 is TGTGCCAGCAGCAAAGGGGTGCCCTCCTACGAGCAGTACTTC.

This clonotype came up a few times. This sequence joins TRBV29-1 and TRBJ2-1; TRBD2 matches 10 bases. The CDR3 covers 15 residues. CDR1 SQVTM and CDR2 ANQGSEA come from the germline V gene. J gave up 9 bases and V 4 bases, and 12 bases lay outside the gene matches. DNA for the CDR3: TGCAGCGTTGGTGGACTAGCGGAGTCTAGAGGTGAGCAGTTCTTC. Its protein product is CSVGGLAESRGEQFF.